What follows are 24 T cell receptor beta chains derived from one specimen sequenced in a study of graft-versus-host responses after intestinal transplantation. The protocol was immunoSEQ multiplex PCR, while the TCRdb copy is restricted to in-frame clones and leaves out a portion. The sample lists 40,000 or so clones, 83% occurring once. This specimen was PBMCs, taken 1070 days after transplant. The receptors derive from a human patient who received an intestinal transplant, so some T cells may come from the graft donor.

V is TRBV28 and J is TRBJ2-1; no clear D gene. The CDR3 has 17 residues. Trimming took 5 bases from V and 5 from J, leaving 22 bases between them. Per germline, CDR1 MDHEN and CDR2 SYDVKM. The CDR3 DNA follows: TGTGCCAGCAGTCACCCTCCGGCGGAATACATGAACAATGAGCAGTTCTTC. Its protein is CASSHPPAEYMNNEQFF.

The chain carries TRBV28 and TRBJ2-2; a possible D gene is TRBD1 (6 bases). Trimming removed 3 bases from V and 0 bases from J, with 14 bases in between. Germline V CDR1 and CDR2: MDHEN, SYDVKM. The length of the CDR3 is 17 residues. CDR3 sequence: CASSLDRLSSNTGELFF. CDR3 nucleotide sequence: TGTGCCAGCAGTTTGGACAGACTGTCTTCGAACACCGGGGAGCTGTTTTTT.

This sequence joins TRBV10-3 and TRBJ1-2; 8 nucleotides agree with TRBD1. V gave up 10 bases and J gave up 3 bases; unmatched junction bases: 7. This CDR3 is 13 amino acids long. CDR1 ENHRY and CDR2 SYGVKD come from the germline V gene. The CDR3: CASRPGQDYGYTF. The CDR3 nucleotides are TGTGCCAGCAGACCGGGACAGGACTATGGCTACACCTTC.

This clone appeared a single time. The chain couples TRBV5-1 to TRBJ2-5, with no clear D. Trimming shortened V by 5 bases and J by 2 bases, and 13 bases separated the two germline ends. The CDR3 runs 14 residues. Per germline, CDR1 SGHRS and CDR2 YFSETQ. The CDR3 region has the DNA TGCGCCAGCAGGAAAAGACACGAGCAAGAGACCCAGTACTTC. This codes for CASRKRHEQETQYF.

Remarks on this clone: The sample carries other DNA sequences with the same CDR3. The rearrangement uses TRBV9 and TRBJ2-5, with 8 nucleotides matching TRBD1. The V and J ends lost 0 bases and 2 bases, in that order; junction bases with no gene match: 3. The V gene's germline CDR1 is SGDLS and CDR2 YYNGEE. CDR3 length: 15 amino acids. CDR3 sequence (DNA): TGTGCCAGCAGCGTAGACGGGACAGGACAAGAGACCCAGTACTTC. Its translation is CASSVDGTGQETQYF.

This chain connects TRBV11-3 to TRBJ2-3; 7 bases align to TRBD1. The CDR3 contains 15 residues. CDR1 and CDR2 from the germline V gene are SGHNT and YENEEA. The V and J ends lost 5 bases and 1 base, in that order; junction bases with no gene match: 6. CDR3 in DNA: TGTGCCAGCAGCCCGACAGGGTTGGGCACAGATACGCAGTATTTT. This sequence encodes CASSPTGLGTDTQYF.

This rearrangement joins TRBV2 to TRBJ1-3; weak D call: TRBD1 (5 bases). Trimming took 8 bases from V and 4 from J, leaving 21 bases between them. Germline loops: CDR1 SNHLY, CDR2 FYNNEI. This CDR3 has 16 residues. In DNA form, the CDR3 reads TGTGCCAGCGGTTCCCGCGGGGGTTTCGGGGGAAACACCATATATTTT. It codes for CASGSRGGFGGNTIYF.

The chain links TRBV5-6 to TRBJ2-1; weak D call: TRBD1 (5 bases). Trimming pared 1 base from V and 7 bases from J, leaving 15 bases between. CDR3 length equals 15 residues. Germline V gene sequence: CDR1 SGHDT, CDR2 YYEEEE. DNA for the CDR3: TGTGCCAGCAGCTTGCCCGGCGACAGCAAGAATGAGCAGTTCTTC. Residues: CASSLPGDSKNEQFF.

CDR3 sequence reads: CAIKISGNKNYGYTF. CDR3 DNA: TGTGCCATCAAAATTTCGGGGAACAAGAACTATGGCTACACCTTC. The chain links TRBV10-3 to TRBJ1-2, with D unresolved. V was cut by 7 bases and J by 2 bases, with 17 bases left in between. This CDR3 contains 15 residues. The germline V gene has CDR1 ENHRY and CDR2 SYGVKD.

The gene calls are TRBV14 and TRBJ2-7, with D possibly being TRBD1 (6 bases). The germline gives CDR1 SGHDN, CDR2 FVKESK. Between the trimmed V and J ends, which lost 4 bases and 2 bases, there was a span of 12 bases. This CDR3 contains 14 residues. The CDR3 nucleotides are TGTGCCAGCAGCCCCACCGGGACACCCTACGAGCAGTACTTC. This translates into CASSPTGTPYEQYF.

This rearrangement joins TRBV2 to TRBJ2-3; D remains ambiguous. The germline CDR1 and CDR2 sequences are SNHLY and FYNNEI. The CDR3 is 16 residues long. Trimming removed 6 bases at V and 0 bases at J, with 16 bases between. DNA for the CDR3: TGTGCCAGCAGACAAGTGTCACAGCTGAGCACAGATACGCAGTATTTT. Residues: CASRQVSQLSTDTQYF.

This clone was counted once. Other nucleotide sequences in the sample specify the same CDR3. This chain joins TRBV7-6 and TRBJ2-7; tentatively, D is TRBD2 (6 bases). CDR3 size: 14 residues. V lost 3 bases, J lost 1 base, and 10 bases lay in between. Per the germline V gene, CDR1 is SGHVS and CDR2 is FNYEAQ. The CDR3: CASSFGDSSYEQYF. CDR3 DNA: TGTGCCAGCAGCTTTGGGGACTCTTCCTACGAGCAGTACTTC.

Only a few counts were recorded for this clone. The chain carries TRBV27 and TRBJ2-1, with 10 bases fitting TRBD2. Germline V lookup: CDR1 MNHEY, CDR2 SMNVEV (reference sequence). The CDR3 is 14 amino acids. The J segment lost 7 bases and the V segment lost 7 bases, leaving 7 bases of the junction unmatched. The DNA of the CDR3 is TGTGCCAGCACTACTAGCGGGACTGTAAATGAGCAGTTCTTC. This gives the protein CASTTSGTVNEQFF.

V is TRBV30 and J is TRBJ1-2; TRBD1 matches 7 bases. Germline V gene lookup returns CDR1 GTSNPN and CDR2 SVGIG (reference sequence). The CDR3 is made up of 14 amino acids. With 5 bases clipped from V and 6 bases from J, the junction kept 12 bases outside the gene matches. CDR3 region: CAWRSLQGRNGYTF. The CDR3 DNA follows: TGTGCCTGGCGCAGCCTACAGGGGAGGAATGGCTACACCTTC.

About this clone: The same CDR3 also results from other DNA sequences found in this sample. CDR3 in amino acids: CASSEGGGYTF. DNA of the CDR3: TGTGCCAGCAGTGAAGGTGGTGGCTACACCTTC. The gene calls are TRBV2 and TRBJ1-2; D remains unclear. CDR1 SNHLY and CDR2 FYNNEI come from the germline V gene. Between the trimmed V and J ends, which lost 1 base and 7 bases, there was a span of 4 bases. The CDR3 has 11 residues.

V gene TRBV4-1 combines with J gene TRBJ2-3, with no clear D. CDR1 and CDR2 from the germline V gene are MGHRA and YSYEKL. Trimming left V 1 base short and J 2 bases short, with 10 bases between. This CDR3 is 15 amino acids long. CDR3 in DNA: TGCGCCAGCAGCCAAGTGGGCGGCCCCACAGATACGCAGTATTTT. Translation: CASSQVGGPTDTQYF.

This clone was counted only a few times. Other DNA sequences within the sample encode an identical CDR3. The chain recombines TRBV5-1 with TRBJ1-4; tentative D call: TRBD1 (5 bases). Trimming took 7 bases from V and 0 from J, leaving 10 bases between them. Germline loops: CDR1 SGHRS, CDR2 YFSETQ. This CDR3 region has 14 residues. The CDR3 protein is CASRREPTNEKLFF. CDR3 DNA sequence: TGCGCCAGCCGCAGGGAACCAACTAATGAAAAACTGTTTTTT.

The chain is built from TRBV5-4 and TRBJ2-1; 8 nucleotides line up with TRBD2. Germline V lookup: CDR1 SGHNT, CDR2 YYREEE (reference sequence). The CDR3 length is 16 residues. J gave up 4 bases and V 4 bases, and 10 bases lay outside the gene matches. The CDR3 here is CASSGGLVGGYNEQFF. For the CDR3, the DNA is TGTGCCAGCAGCGGGGGACTAGTCGGAGGGTACAATGAGCAGTTCTTC.

This clone has a single count. The same CDR3 arises from other DNA sequences in this sample as well. The chain carries TRBV19 and TRBJ2-3; D uncertain. Trimming cost V 1 base and J 1 base, with 3 bases left between them. This CDR3 has 13 amino acids. Germline CDR1 is LNHDA and CDR2 is SQIVND (reference sequence). The CDR3 nucleotides read TGTGCCAGTAGTATAGGGGGCACAGATACGCAGTATTTT. It is translated as CASSIGGTDTQYF.

The chain recombines TRBV11-2 with TRBJ2-7; no clear D. V was clipped by 5 bases and J by 4 bases, with 9 bases between them. There are 12 residues in the CDR3. Germline V gene sequence: CDR1 SGHAT, CDR2 FQNNGV. CDR3 sequence (DNA): TGTGCCAGCAGCCCGCTGGGATACGAGCAGTACTTC. This encodes CASSPLGYEQYF.

V is TRBV20-1 and J is TRBJ1-3; no reliable D call. Per germline, CDR1 DFQATT and CDR2 SNEGSKA (reference sequence). V lost 6 bases, J lost 4 bases, and 7 bases lay in between. The CDR3 totals 11 residues. In nucleotides, the CDR3 is TGCAGTGCGCCCAGAGGAAACACCATATATTTT. It codes for CSAPRGNTIYF.

The chain employs TRBV5-1 and TRBJ2-3, with 7 positions matching TRBD2. This CDR3 is 15 amino acids long. V lost 2 bases to trimming and J lost 2 bases; unmatched junction nucleotides: 5. Germline-derived CDR1 and CDR2 are SGHRS and YFSETQ. The CDR3 coding sequence is TGCGCCAGCAGCTTCGGCGGGGGATACACAGATACGCAGTATTTT. This codes for CASSFGGGYTDTQYF.

V is TRBV30 and J is TRBJ2-5, with 7 bases that match TRBD2. This CDR3 has 17 amino acids. V shed 0 bases and J 2 bases; nucleotides not matched to a gene: 12. The germline V gene encodes CDR1 GTSNPN and CDR2 SVGIG (reference sequence). CDR3 coding DNA: TGTGCCTGGAGTGTATTCCTTACCGCTAGCGGACAAGAGACCCAGTACTTC. Translation gives CAWSVFLTASGQETQYF.

This chain joins TRBV7-2 and TRBJ1-1; TRBD1 might be the D (6 bases). V was clipped by 6 bases and J by 5 bases, with 19 bases between them. This CDR3 contains 15 residues. Germline CDR1 is SGHTA and CDR2 is FQGNSA. CDR3 sequence: CASSPYPRGITEAFF. CDR3 sequence (DNA): TGTGCCAGCAGTCCTTATCCCAGGGGAATAACTGAAGCTTTCTTT.